This TCR beta chain was identified in a study of regulatory T cells in long-lasting Graves disease. The overall study: Persistent cases took antithyroid drugs over 5 years and stayed TSH receptor antibody positive.

Remarks on this clonotype: What it binds is not known.

CDR3 regions were amplified by Arm-PCR using iRepertoire HTBI primers to build TCR beta libraries. As processed by the authors: The samples included 60 to 75 TRBV and 15 or so TRBJ segments. TCRdb independently ran MiXCR on the multiplex PCR reads; one entry per CDR3 protein. Here the V and J calls rest on TCRdb's processing, not on the authors' analysis. Of 650,000 to 700,000 distinct CDR3 sequences detected, approximately 31% appear once; the ten largest clones hold around 40%. General study findings and limits: More public clonotypes were shared by persistent patients (around 2,500) than by new patients (about 1,000).

This sample's time point: persistent/refractory GD, antithyroid drugs over 5 years with positive TRAb. With RNA extracted from PBMCs as input, the TCR library was made. One endocrinology department in Xi'an, China, was where patients came from. The V and J ends lost 0 bases and 4 bases respectively, with 14 bases between them. The CDR3 has 16 amino acids. Germline values: CDR1 SGHNT, CDR2 YYREEE (reference sequence). The V call is TRBV5-4, the J call TRBJ1-3; D is ambiguous. The specimen was peripheral blood mononuclear cells (PBMCs), collected when the disease was refractory, from a patient treated with antithyroid drugs. The clonotype was recovered from a female donor with Graves disease. The chain's CDR3 is CASSLGPRESGNTIYF. DNA for the CDR3: TGTGCCAGCAGCTTGGGTCCTCGAGAATCCGGAAACACCATATATTTT.